The clone carrying this T cell receptor (beta chain) was counted ten times or more. This entry comes from a study of identifying expanded T cells in peripheral blood. Sequenced by immunoSEQ multiplex PCR; TCRdb stores in-frame clones only, minus some. The top ten clones hold around 8.2% of a sample with over 100,000 clones, 88% of them seen once. Germline assignment: CDR1 SGHNT and CDR2 YENEEA. This CDR3 comprises 19 residues. V lost 0 bases, J lost 1 base, and 7 bases stayed unmatched. The receptor was derived from a person aged 18 to 69 in good health. The sample was blood. The chain has TRBV11-3 and TRBJ2-1; the match to TRBD2 covers 12 bases. The CDR3 coding sequence is TGTGCCAGCAGCTTAGATTGGTCTAGCGGGGGGGGATCCTACAATGAGCAGTTCTTC. This encodes CASSLDWSSGGGSYNEQFF. The whole variable domain, remainder taken from reference TRBV11-3 and TRBJ2-1, is EAGVVQSPRYKIIEKKQPVAFWCNPISGHNTLYWYLQNLGQGPELLIRYENEEAVDDSQLPKDRFSAERLKGVDSTLKIQPAELGDSAVYLCASSLDWSSGGGSYNEQFFGPGTRLTVL.